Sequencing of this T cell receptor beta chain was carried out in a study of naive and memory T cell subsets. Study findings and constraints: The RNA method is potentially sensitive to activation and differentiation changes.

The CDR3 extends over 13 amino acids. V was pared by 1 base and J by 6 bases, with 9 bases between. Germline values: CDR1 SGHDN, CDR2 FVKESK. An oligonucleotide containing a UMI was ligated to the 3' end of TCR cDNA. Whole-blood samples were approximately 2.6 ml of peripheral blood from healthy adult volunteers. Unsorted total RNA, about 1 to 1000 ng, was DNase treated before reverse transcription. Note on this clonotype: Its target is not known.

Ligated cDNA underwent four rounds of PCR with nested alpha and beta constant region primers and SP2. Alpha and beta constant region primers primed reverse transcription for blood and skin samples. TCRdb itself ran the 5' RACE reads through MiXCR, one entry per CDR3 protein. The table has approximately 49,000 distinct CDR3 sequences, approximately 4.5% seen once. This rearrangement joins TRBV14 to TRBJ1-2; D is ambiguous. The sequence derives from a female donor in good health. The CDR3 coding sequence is TGTGCCAGCAGCCAAGTACCTGCCCATGGCTACACCTTC. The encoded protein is CASSQVPAHGYTF.